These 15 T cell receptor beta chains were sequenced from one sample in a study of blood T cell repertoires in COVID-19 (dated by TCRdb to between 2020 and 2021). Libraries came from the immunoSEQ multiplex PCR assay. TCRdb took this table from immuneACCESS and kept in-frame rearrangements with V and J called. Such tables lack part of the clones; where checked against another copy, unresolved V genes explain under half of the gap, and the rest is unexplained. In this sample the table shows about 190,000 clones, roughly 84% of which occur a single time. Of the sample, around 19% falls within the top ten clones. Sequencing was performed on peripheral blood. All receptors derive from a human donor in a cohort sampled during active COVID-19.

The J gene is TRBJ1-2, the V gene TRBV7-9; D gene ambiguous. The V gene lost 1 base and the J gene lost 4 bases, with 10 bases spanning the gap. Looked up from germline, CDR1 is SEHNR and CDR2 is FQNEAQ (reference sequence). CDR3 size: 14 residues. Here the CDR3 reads CASSLDTFIYGYTF. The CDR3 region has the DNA TGTGCCAGCAGCTTAGACACCTTTATCTATGGCTACACCTTC.

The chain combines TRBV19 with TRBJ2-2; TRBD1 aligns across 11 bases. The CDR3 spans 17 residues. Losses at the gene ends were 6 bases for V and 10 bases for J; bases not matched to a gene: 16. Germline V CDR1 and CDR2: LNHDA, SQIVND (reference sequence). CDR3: CASSYTWTGGGFSELFF. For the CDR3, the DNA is TGTGCCAGTAGCTATACCTGGACAGGGGGCGGATTCTCGGAGCTGTTTTTT. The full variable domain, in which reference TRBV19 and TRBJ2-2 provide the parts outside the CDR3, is DGGITQSPKYLFRKEGQNVTLSCEQNLNHDAMYWYRQDPGQGLRLIYYSQIVNDFQKGDIAEGYSVSREKKESFPLTVTSAQKNPTAFYLCASSYTWTGGGFSELFFGEGSRLTVL.

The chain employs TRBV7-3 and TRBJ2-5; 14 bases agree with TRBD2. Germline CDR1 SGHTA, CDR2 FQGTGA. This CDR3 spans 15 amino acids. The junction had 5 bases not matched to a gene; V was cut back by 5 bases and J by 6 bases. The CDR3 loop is CASSPTSGGGQTQYF. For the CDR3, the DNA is TGTGCCAGCAGCCCGACTAGCGGGGGGGGGCAGACCCAGTACTTC.

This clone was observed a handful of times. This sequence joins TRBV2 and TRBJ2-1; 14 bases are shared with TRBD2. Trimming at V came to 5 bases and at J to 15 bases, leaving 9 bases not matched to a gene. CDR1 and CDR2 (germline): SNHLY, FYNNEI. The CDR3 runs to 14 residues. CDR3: CASSSGLAGGRGFF. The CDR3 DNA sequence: TGTGCCAGCAGTTCAGGACTAGCGGGAGGCCGGGGGTTCTTC.

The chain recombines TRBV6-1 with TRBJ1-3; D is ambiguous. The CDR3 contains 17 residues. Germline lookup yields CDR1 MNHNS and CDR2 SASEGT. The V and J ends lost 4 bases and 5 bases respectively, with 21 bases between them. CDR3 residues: CASSARGYLRDRNTIYF. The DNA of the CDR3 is TGTGCCAGCAGTGCCCGGGGATACCTACGGGATAGAAACACCATATATTTT.

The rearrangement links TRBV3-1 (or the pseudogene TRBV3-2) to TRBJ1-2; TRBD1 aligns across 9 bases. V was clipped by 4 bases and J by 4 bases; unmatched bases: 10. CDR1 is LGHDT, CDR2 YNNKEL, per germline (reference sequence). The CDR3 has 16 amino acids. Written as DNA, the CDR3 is TGTGCCAGCAGCCTCTTCTCCGGACAGGGGCCCTATGGCTACACCTTC. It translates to CASSLFSGQGPYGYTF.

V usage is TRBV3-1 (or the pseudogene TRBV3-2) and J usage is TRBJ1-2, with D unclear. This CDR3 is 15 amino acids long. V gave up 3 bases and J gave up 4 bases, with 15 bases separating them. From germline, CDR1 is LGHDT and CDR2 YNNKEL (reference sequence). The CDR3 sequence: CASSQESLSGYGYTF. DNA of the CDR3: TGTGCCAGCAGCCAGGAAAGTCTTTCAGGCTATGGCTACACCTTC.

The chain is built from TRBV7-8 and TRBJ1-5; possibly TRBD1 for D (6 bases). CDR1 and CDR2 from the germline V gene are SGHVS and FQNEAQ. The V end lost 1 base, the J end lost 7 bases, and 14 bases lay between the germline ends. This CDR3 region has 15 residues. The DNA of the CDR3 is TGTGCCAGCAGCTTAGTAGAGGGGGGGCGGCAGCCCCAGCATTTT. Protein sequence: CASSLVEGGRQPQHF.

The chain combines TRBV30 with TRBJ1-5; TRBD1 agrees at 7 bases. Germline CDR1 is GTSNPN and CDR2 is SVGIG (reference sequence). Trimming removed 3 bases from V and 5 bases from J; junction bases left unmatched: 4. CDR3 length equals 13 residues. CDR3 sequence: CAWSGTAHQPQHF. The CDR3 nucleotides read TGTGCCTGGAGCGGGACAGCCCATCAGCCCCAGCATTTT.

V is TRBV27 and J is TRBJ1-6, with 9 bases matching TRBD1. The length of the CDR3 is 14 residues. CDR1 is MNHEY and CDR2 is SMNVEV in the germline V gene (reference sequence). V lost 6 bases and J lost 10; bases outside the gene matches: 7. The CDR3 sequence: CASRRGQGLSPLHF. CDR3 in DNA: TGTGCCAGCAGGCGAGGACAGGGGTTATCACCCCTCCACTTT.

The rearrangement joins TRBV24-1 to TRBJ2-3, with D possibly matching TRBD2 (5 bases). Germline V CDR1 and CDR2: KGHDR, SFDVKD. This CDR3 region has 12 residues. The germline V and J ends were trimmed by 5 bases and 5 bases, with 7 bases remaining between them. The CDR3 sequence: CATSVREDTQYF. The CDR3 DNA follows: TGTGCCACCAGTGTGAGGGAAGATACGCAGTATTTT.

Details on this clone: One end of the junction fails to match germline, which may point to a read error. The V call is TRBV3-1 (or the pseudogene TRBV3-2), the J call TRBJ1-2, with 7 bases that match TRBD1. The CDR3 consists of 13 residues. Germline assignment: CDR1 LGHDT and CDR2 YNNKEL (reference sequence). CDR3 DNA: TGTGCCAGCAGCCAGGGACAGCTAATCTATATCGCCTTC. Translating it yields CASSQGQLIYIAF.

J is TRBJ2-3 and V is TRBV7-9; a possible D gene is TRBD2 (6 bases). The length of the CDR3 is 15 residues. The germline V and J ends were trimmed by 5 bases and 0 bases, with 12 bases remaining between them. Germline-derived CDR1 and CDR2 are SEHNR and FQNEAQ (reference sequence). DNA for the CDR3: TGTGCCAGCAGCCGCCGGGACTGGAGCACAGATACGCAGTATTTT. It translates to CASSRRDWSTDTQYF. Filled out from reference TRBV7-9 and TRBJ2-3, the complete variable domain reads DTGVSQNPRHKITKRGQNVTFRCDPISEHNRLYWYRQTLGQGPEFLTYFQNEAQLEKSRLLSDRFSAERPKGSFSTLEIQRTEQGDSAMYLCASSRRDWSTDTQYFGPGTRLTVL.

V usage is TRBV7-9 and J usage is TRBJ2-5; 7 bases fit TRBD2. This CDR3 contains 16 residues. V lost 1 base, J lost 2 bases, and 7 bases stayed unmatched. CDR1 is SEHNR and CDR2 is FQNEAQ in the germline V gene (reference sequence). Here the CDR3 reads CASSLVWVSGQETQYF. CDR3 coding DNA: TGTGCCAGCAGCTTAGTCTGGGTTAGCGGGCAAGAGACCCAGTACTTC.

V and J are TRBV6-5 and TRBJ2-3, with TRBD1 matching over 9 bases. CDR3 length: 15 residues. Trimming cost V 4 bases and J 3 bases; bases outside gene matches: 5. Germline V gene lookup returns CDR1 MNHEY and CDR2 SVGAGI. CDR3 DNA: TGTGCCAGCAGTTTGAGGACAGGGGTAACAGATACGCAGTATTTT. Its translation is CASSLRTGVTDTQYF.